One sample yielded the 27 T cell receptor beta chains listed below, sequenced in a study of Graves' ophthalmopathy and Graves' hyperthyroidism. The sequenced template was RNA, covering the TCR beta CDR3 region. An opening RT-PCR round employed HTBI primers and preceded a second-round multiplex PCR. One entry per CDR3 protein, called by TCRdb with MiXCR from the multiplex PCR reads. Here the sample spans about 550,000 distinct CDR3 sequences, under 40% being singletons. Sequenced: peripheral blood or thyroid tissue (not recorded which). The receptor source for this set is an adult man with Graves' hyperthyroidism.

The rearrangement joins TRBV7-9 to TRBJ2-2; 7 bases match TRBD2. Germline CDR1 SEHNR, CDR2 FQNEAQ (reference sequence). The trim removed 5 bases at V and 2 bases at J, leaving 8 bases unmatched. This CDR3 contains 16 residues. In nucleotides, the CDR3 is TGTGCCAGCAGCCCCGTTGGGGGGGGAAACACCGGGGAGCTGTTTTTT. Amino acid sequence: CASSPVGGGNTGELFF.

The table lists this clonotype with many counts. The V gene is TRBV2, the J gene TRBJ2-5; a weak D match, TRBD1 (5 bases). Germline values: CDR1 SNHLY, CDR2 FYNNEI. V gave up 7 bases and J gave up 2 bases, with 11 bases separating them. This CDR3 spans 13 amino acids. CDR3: CASKDRHQETQYF. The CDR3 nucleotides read TGTGCCAGCAAAGACAGACATCAAGAGACCCAGTACTTC.

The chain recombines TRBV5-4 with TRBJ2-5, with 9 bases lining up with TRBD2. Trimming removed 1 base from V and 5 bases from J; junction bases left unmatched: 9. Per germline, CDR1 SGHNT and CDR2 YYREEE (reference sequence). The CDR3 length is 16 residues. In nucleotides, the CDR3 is TGTGCCAGCAGCTTGAAATTAGCGGGGGCTGGGGAGACCCAGTACTTC. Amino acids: CASSLKLAGAGETQYF.

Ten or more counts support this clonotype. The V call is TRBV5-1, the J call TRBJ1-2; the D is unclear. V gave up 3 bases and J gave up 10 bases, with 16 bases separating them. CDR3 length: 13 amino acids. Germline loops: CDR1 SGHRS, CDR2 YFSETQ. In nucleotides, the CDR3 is TGCGCCAGCAGCTCGGACTTGACGGCCTCCTACACCTTC. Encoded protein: CASSSDLTASYTF.

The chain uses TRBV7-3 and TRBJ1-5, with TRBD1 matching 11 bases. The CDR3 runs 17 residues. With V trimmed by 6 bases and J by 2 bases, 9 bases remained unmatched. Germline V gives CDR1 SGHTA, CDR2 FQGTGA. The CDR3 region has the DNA TGTGCCAGCAGTTCGCCGGGACAGGGGGGTGGCAATCAGCCCCAGCATTTT. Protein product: CASSSPGQGGGNQPQHF.

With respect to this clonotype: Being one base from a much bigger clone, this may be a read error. The DNA for the CDR3 is TGTGCCAGCAGCTTAGCGGCTAGCCAAGAGGCCCAGTACTTC. Protein: CASSLAASQEAQYF. V usage is TRBV7-6 and J usage is TRBJ2-5; a weak D match, TRBD2 (5 bases). CDR1 and CDR2 from the germline V gene are SGHVS and FNYEAQ. CDR3 length: 14 amino acids.

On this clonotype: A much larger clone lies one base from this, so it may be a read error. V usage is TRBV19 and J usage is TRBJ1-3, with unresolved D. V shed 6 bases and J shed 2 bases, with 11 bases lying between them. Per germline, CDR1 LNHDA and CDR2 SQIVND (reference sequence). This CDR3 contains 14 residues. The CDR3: CASRNRGAGNTIYF. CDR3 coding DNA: TGTGCCAGTAGGAACCGGGGTGCTGGAAACACCATATATTTT. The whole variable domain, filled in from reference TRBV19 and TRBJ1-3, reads DGGITQSPKYLFRKEGQNVTLSCEQNLNHDAMYWYRQDPGQGLRLIYYSQIVNDFQKGDIAEGYSVSREKKESFPLTVTSAQKNPTAFYLCASRNRGAGNTIYFGEGSWLTVV.

DNA for the CDR3: TGTGCCACCAGCAGAGAAGGGACAGGGGGCAAACATTACTATGGCTACACCTTC. It translates to CATSREGTGGKHYYGYTF. The chain uses TRBV15 and TRBJ1-2, with 12 nucleotides matching TRBD1. After removal of 0 bases from V and 3 bases from J, the junction contained 8 bases not matched to a gene. This CDR3 has 18 residues. Germline assignment: CDR1 LNHNV and CDR2 YYDKDF (reference sequence).

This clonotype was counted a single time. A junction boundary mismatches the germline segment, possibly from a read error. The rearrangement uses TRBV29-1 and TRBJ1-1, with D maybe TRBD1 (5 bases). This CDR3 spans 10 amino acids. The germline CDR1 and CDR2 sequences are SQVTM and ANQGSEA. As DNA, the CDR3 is TGCAGCGTTGAAGATCCAAAAGGGACTTTT. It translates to CSVEDPKGTF.

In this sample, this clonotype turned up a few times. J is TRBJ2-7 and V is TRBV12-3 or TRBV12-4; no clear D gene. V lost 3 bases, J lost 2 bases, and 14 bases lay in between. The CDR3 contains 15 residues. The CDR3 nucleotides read TGTGCCAGCAGTTTGGTACTCGGGTTTCCCTACGAGCAGTACTTC. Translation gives CASSLVLGFPYEQYF.

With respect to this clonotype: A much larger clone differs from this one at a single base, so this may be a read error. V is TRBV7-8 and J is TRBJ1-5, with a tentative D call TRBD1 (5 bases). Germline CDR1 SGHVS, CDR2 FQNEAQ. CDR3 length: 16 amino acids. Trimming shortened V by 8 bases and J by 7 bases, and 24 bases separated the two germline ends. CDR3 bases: TGTGCCAGCGGACAAAGACAATGCAAAAAAGGCCAGCCCCAGCATTTT. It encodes CASGQRQCKKGQPQHF. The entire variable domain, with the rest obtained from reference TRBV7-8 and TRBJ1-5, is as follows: GAGVSQSPRYKVAKRGQDVALRCDPISGHVSLFWYQQALGQGPEFLTYFQNEAQLDKSGLPSDRFFAERPEGSVSTLKIQRTQQEDSAVYLCASGQRQCKKGQPQHFGDGTRLSIL.

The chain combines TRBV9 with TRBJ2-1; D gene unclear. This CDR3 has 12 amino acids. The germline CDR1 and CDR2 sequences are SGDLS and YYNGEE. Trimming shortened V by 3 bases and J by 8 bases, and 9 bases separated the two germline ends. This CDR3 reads CASSASKDEQFF. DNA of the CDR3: TGTGCCAGCAGCGCGAGTAAGGATGAGCAGTTCTTC.

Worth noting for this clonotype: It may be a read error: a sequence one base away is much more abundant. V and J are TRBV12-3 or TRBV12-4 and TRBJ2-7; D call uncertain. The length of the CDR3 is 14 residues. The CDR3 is CASGTGSPEAEQYF. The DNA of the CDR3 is TGTGCTAGTGGAACCGGGTCTCCTGAGGCCGAGCAGTACTTC.

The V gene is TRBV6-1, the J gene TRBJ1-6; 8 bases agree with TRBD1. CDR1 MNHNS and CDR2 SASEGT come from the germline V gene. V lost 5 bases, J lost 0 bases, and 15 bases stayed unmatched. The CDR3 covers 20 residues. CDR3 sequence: CASSYNGQGAFSSYNSPLHF. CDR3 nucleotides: TGTGCCAGCAGTTACAACGGACAGGGTGCCTTTAGCTCCTATAATTCACCCCTCCACTTT.

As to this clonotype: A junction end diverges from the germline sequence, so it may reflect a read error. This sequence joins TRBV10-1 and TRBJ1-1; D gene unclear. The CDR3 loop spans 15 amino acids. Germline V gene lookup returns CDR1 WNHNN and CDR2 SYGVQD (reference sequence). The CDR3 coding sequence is TGTGCCAGCAGGCGGAGACTAGCGAATAACAATGAGCAGTTCTTT. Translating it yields CASRRRLANNNEQFF.

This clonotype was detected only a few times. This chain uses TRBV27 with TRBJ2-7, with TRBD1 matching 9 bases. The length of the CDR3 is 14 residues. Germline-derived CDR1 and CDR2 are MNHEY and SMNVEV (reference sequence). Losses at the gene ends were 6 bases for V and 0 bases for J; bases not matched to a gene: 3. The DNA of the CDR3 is TGTGCCAGCAGACGGGACAGGGTCTCCTACGAGCAGTACTTC. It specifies CASRRDRVSYEQYF.

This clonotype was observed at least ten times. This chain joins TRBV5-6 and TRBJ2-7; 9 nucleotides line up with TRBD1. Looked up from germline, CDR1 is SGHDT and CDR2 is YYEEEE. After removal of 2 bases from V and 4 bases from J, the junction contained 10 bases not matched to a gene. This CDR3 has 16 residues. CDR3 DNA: TGTGCCAGCAGCTTCCGGAGCGGGACAGGGTTTTACGAGCAGTACTTC. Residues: CASSFRSGTGFYEQYF.

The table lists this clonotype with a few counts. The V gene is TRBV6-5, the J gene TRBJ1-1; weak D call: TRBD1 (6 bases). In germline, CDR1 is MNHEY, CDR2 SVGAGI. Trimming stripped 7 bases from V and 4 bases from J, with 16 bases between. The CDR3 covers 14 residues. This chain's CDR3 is CASKVEQGTTEAFF. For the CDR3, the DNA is TGTGCCAGCAAGGTTGAACAGGGAACCACTGAAGCTTTCTTT.

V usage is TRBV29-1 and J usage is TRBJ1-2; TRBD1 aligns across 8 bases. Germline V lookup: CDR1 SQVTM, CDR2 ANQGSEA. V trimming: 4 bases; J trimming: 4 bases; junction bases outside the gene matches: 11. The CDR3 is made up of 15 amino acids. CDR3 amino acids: CSVGSRTGSGYGYTF. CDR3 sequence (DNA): TGCAGCGTTGGCAGCCGGACAGGGAGCGGCTATGGCTACACCTTC.

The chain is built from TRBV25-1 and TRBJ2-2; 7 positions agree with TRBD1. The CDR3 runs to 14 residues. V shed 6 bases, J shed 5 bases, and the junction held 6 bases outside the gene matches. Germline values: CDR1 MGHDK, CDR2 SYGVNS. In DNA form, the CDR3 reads TGTGCCAGCAGAGGGGGCGGTCGGACCGGGGAGCTGTTTTTT. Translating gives CASRGGGRTGELFF.

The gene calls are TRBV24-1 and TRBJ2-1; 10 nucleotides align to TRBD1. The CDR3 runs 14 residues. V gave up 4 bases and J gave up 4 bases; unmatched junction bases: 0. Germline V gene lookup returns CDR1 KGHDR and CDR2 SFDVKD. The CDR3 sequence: CATSEGQGYNEQFF. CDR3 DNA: TGTGCCACCAGTGAGGGACAGGGGTACAATGAGCAGTTCTTC.

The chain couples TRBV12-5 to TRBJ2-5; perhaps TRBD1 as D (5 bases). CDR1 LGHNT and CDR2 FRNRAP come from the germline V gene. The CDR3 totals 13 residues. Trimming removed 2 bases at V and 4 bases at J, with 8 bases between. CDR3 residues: CASGLQGRETQYF. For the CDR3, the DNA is TGTGCTAGTGGTTTGCAGGGTAGAGAGACCCAGTACTTC.

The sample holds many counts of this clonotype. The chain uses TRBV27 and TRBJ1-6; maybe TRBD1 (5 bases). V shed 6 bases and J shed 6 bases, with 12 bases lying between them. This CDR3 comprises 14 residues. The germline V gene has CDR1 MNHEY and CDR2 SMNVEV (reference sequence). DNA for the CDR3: TGTGCCAGCAGGGGACCGAACGTTAATTCACCCCTCCACTTT. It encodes CASRGPNVNSPLHF.

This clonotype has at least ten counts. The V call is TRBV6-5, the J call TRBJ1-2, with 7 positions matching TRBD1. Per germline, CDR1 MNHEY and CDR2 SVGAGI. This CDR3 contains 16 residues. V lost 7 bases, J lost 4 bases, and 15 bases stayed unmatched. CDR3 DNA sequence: TGTGCCAGCACCCTAAAGCGACCGGGACAGACCTATGGCTACACCTTC. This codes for CASTLKRPGQTYGYTF.

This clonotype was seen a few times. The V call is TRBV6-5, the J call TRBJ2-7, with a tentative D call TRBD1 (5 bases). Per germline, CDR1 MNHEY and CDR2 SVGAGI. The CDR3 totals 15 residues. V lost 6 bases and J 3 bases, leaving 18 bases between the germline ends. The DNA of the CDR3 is TGTGCCAGCAGAAACTACAGGTCTGGCCTCTACGAGCAGTACTTC. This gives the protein CASRNYRSGLYEQYF.

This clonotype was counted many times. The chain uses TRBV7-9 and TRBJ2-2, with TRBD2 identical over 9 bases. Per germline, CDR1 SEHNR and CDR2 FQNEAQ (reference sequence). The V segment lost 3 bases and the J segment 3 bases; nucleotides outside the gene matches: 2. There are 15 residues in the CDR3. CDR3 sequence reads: CASSFSGRDTGELFF. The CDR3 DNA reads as TGTGCCAGCAGCTTTAGCGGGAGAGACACCGGGGAGCTGTTTTTT.

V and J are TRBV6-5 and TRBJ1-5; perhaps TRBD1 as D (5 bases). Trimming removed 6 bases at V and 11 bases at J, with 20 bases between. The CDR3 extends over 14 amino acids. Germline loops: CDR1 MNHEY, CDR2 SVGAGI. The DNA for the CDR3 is TGTGCCAGCAGCGAGGTACCGGGGGTGGAGACCCAGCATTTT. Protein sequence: CASSEVPGVETQHF.